Presented here are 8 T cell receptor beta chains from one specimen sequenced in a study of blood T cell repertoires in COVID-19. Clones were sequenced by immunoSEQ multiplex PCR, and TCRdb holds only the in-frame ones, with some missing. The table has 150,000 or so clones, about 83% seen once; the top ten hold approximately 4%. The specimen was PBMCs or T cells enriched from blood (not recorded which). All receptors derive from a woman in her forties or fifties in a cohort exposed to, infected with or recovered from COVID-19 (not recorded which).

The chain uses TRBV7-3 and TRBJ2-3; TRBD1 agrees at 10 bases. J was trimmed by 3 bases and V by 8 bases; bases with no gene match: 5. The length of the CDR3 is 14 residues. The germline V gene has CDR1 SGHTA and CDR2 FQGTGA. CDR3 region: CASSDRGGTDTQYF. The DNA for the CDR3 is TGTGCCAGCTCGGACAGGGGGGGAACAGATACGCAGTATTTT.

The V and J genes are TRBV3-1 (or the pseudogene TRBV3-2) and TRBJ2-7; D uncertain. V was shortened by 3 bases and J by 7 bases, with 13 bases between the two germline ends. The length of the CDR3 is 13 residues. Germline V gives CDR1 LGHDT, CDR2 YNNKEL (reference sequence). CDR3 DNA: TGTGCCAGCAGCCAGATGGGCCGCAAGGAGCAGTACTTC. Its translation: CASSQMGRKEQYF.

This clone was recorded only once. The J gene is TRBJ2-7, the V gene TRBV28; 9 bases map to TRBD1. Trimming at V came to 0 bases and at J to 4 bases, leaving 4 bases not matched to a gene. The CDR3 consists of 15 residues. Looked up from germline, CDR1 is MDHEN and CDR2 is SYDVKM. The CDR3 reads CASSLWDRGEYEQYF. The CDR3 nucleotides read TGTGCCAGCAGTTTATGGGACAGGGGAGAATACGAGCAGTACTTC.

The chain carries TRBV14 and TRBJ1-2; D is undetermined. The germline CDR1 and CDR2 sequences are SGHDN and FVKESK. Trimming took off 4 bases at V and 4 bases at J, with 16 bases between the two ends. The CDR3 runs to 15 residues. For the CDR3, the DNA is TGTGCCAGCAGCCCCGATCTACTATTTGGCTATGGCTACACCTTC. It encodes CASSPDLLFGYGYTF.

V usage is TRBV7-2 and J usage is TRBJ2-1; D remains ambiguous. The CDR3 length is 15 residues. From germline, CDR1 is SGHTA and CDR2 FQGNSA. V gave up 8 bases and J gave up 1 base, with 15 bases separating them. The CDR3 protein is CASAQLPRSYNEQFF. The CDR3 bases are TGTGCCAGCGCCCAACTCCCTAGGTCCTACAATGAGCAGTTCTTC.

The genes are TRBV6-6 and TRBJ2-1; TRBD1 aligns across 8 bases. V gave up 5 bases and J gave up 2 bases; unmatched junction bases: 8. Germline loops: CDR1 MNHNY, CDR2 SVGAGI (reference sequence). The CDR3 length is 16 residues. The CDR3 DNA reads TGTGCCAGCAGTCGAGGACAGGGCCTCACCTACAATGAGCAGTTCTTC. Protein product: CASSRGQGLTYNEQFF.

The chain has TRBV11-2 and TRBJ2-1, with 7 bases aligning to TRBD1. The CDR3 contains 15 residues. V shed 7 bases and J 2 bases; nucleotides not matched to a gene: 8. CDR1 and CDR2 from the germline V gene are SGHAT and FQNNGV. The CDR3 sequence: CASISDRSPYNEQFF. The CDR3 nucleotides read TGTGCCAGCATCTCGGACAGGTCTCCCTACAATGAGCAGTTCTTC.

This chain links TRBV19 with TRBJ2-2; D is possibly TRBD2 (6 bases). From germline, CDR1 is LNHDA and CDR2 SQIVND (reference sequence). With 2 bases removed from V and 3 bases from J, the gap between germline ends came to 10 bases. The CDR3 runs to 15 residues. The CDR3 sequence is CASSIIAVDTGELFF. The DNA for the CDR3 is TGTGCCAGTAGTATAATAGCGGTTGACACCGGGGAGCTGTTTTTT.